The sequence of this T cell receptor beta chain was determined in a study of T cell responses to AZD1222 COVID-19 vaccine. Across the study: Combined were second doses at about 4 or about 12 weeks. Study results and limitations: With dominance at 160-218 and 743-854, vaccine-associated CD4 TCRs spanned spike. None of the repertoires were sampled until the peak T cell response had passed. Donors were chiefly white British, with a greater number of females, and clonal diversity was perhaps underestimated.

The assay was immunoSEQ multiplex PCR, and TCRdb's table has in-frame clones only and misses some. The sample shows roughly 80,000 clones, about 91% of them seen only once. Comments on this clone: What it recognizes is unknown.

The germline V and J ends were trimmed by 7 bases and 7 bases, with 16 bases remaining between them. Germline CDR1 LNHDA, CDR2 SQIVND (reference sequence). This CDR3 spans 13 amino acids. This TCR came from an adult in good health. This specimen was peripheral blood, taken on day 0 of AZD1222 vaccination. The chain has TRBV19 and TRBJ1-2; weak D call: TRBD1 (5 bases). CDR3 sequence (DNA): TGTGCCAGTACTACGGGACTCCCCGCTGGCTACACCTTC. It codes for CASTTGLPAGYTF.